A single sample is the source of the 5 T cell receptor beta chains below, sequenced in a study of brain T cells in children with intractable seizures (dated by TCRdb to about 2021). The time point label here, explained by the study, means: blood from clinic visit 5 months post-surgery; TSC patient then seizure free. The method behind the library was the immunoSEQ multiplex PCR assay. The clones in this table, taken by TCRdb from immuneACCESS, are in-frame only. Not every clone is retained; where verified, under half of the shortfall comes from an unresolved V gene, and the cause of the rest is unknown. The sample includes about 350,000 clones, with roughly 92% observed a single time. Approximately 5% of the sample is in the top ten clones. The specimen was peripheral blood, collected less than 6 months after surgery. All receptors come from a boy younger than two with tuberous sclerosis and intractable seizures.

This chain uses TRBV2 with TRBJ2-7, with 11 bases lining up with TRBD1. The CDR3 length is 15 residues. Germline V gene data show CDR1 as SNHLY and CDR2 as FYNNEI. Germline trimming cut 6 bases from V and 4 bases from J; bases unmatched to any gene: 8. CDR3: CASRTGQGAIYEQYF. The CDR3 nucleotides read TGTGCCAGCAGGACAGGACAGGGGGCTATATACGAGCAGTACTTC.

The J gene is TRBJ2-2, the V gene TRBV7-8, with 12 bases matching TRBD2. The CDR3 totals 17 residues. The trim removed 3 bases at V and 1 base at J, leaving 3 bases unmatched. Germline values: CDR1 SGHVS, CDR2 FQNEAQ. CDR3 sequence (DNA): TGTGCCAGCAGCTTGCCGGGACTAGCGGGGAACACCGGGGAGCTGTTTTTT. Translated: CASSLPGLAGNTGELFF.

The V call is TRBV19, the J call TRBJ1-6; 7 positions agree with TRBD1. CDR3 size: 15 residues. Trimming removed 5 bases from V and 5 bases from J; junction bases left unmatched: 6. Germline assignment: CDR1 LNHDA and CDR2 SQIVND (reference sequence). CDR3 DNA sequence: TGTGCCAGTAGTTTCCCGGGACAGCATAATTCACCCCTCCACTTT. It translates to CASSFPGQHNSPLHF.

The rearrangement links TRBV5-8 to TRBJ1-1; D ambiguous. Germline CDR1 and CDR2: SGHTS and YDEGEE. V was pared by 4 bases and J by 6 bases, with 19 bases between. CDR3 length equals 15 residues. The CDR3 loop reads CASSQSVGPRAEAFF. As DNA, the CDR3 is TGTGCCAGCAGCCAATCTGTCGGACCTCGGGCTGAAGCTTTCTTT.

The genes are TRBV6-1 and TRBJ2-7; D is possibly TRBD2 (6 bases). The CDR3 runs to 16 residues. Germline lookup yields CDR1 MNHNS and CDR2 SASEGT. Trimming shortened V by 0 bases and J by 3 bases, and 15 bases separated the two germline ends. The chain's CDR3 is CASSEARLSGSYEQYF. DNA of the CDR3: TGTGCCAGCAGTGAAGCTCGTTTGTCCGGGAGCTACGAGCAGTACTTC.